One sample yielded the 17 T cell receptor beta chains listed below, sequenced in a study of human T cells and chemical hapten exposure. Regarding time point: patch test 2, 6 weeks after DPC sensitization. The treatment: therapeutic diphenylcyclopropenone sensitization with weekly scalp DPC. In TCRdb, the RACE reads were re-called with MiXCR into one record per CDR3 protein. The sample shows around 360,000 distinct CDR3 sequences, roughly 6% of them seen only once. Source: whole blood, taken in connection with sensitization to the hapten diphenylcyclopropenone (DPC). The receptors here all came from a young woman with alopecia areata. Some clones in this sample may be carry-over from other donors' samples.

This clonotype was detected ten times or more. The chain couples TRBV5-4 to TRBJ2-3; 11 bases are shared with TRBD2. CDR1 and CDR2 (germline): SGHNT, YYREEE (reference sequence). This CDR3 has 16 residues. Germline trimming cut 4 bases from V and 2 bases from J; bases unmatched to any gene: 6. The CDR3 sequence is CASSGRLAGTTDTQYF. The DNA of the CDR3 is TGTGCCAGCAGCGGGAGACTAGCGGGGACCACAGATACGCAGTATTTT.

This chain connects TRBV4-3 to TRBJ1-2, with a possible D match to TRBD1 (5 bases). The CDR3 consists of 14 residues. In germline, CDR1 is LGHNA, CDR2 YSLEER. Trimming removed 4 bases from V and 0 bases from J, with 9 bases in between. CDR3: CASSPGKANYGYTF. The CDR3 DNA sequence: TGCGCCAGCAGCCCAGGGAAGGCTAACTATGGCTACACCTTC.

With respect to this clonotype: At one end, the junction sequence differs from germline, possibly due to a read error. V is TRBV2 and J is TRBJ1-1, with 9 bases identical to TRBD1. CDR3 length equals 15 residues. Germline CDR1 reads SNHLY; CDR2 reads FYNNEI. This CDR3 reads CASREDRGGYTEAFF. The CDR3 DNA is TGTGCCAGCAGGGAAGACAGGGGGGGATACACTGAAGCTTTCTTT.

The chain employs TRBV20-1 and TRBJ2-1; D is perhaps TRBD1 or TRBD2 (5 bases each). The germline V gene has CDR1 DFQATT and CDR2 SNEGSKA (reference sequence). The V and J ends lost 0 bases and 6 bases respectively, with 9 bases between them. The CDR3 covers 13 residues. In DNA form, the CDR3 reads TGCAGTGCTAGAGATGCGAGGGGCAATGAGCAGTTCTTC. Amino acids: CSARDARGNEQFF.

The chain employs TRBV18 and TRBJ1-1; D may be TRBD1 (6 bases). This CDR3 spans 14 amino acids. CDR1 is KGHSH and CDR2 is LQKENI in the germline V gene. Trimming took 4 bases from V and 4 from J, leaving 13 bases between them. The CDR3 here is CASSLGGWGTEAFF. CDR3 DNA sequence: TGTGCCAGCTCACTGGGGGGCTGGGGCACTGAAGCTTTCTTT.

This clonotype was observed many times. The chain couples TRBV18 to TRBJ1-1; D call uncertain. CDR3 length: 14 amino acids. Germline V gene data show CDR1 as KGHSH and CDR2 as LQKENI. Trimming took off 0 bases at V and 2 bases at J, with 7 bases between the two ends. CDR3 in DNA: TGTGCCAGCTCACCACCGACGGATAACACTGAAGCTTTCTTT. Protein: CASSPPTDNTEAFF.

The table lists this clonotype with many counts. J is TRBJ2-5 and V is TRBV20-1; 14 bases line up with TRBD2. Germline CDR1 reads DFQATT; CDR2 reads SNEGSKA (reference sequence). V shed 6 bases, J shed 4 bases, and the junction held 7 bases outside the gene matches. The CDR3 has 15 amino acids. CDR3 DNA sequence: TGCAGTGCCTCGACTAGCGGGGGGGCCTTAGAGACCCAGTACTTC. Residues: CSASTSGGALETQYF.

CDR3 DNA: TGTGCCAGCAGTTTGGGTGAATGGCTCGCGAGCTCCTATAATTCACCCCTCCACTTT. Translating gives CASSLGEWLASSYNSPLHF. The V call is TRBV12-3 or TRBV12-4, the J call TRBJ1-6; D unresolved. The length of the CDR3 is 19 residues. The V end was cut by 3 bases, the J end by 0 bases, with 18 bases between.

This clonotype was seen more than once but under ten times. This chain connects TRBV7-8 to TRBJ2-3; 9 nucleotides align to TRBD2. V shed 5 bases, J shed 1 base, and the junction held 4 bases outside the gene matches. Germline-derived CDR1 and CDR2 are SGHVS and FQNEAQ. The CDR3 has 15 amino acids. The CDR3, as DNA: TGTGCCAGCAGCCGGAGCGGGGGGCGCACAGATACGCAGTATTTT. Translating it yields CASSRSGGRTDTQYF.

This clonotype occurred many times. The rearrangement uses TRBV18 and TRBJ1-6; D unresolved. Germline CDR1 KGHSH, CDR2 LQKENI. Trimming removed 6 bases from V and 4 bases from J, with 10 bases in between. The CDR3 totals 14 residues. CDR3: CASSPNEYNSPLHF. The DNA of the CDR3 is TGTGCCAGCTCCCCGAACGAATATAATTCACCCCTCCACTTT.

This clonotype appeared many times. The CDR3 DNA follows: TGCGCCAGCAGCGAGGGCGGGAATCAGCCCCAGCATTTT. It specifies CASSEGGNQPQHF. This sequence joins TRBV5-1 and TRBJ1-5, with D unresolved. Looked up from germline, CDR1 is SGHRS and CDR2 is YFSETQ. There are 13 residues in the CDR3. With 4 bases removed from V and 4 bases from J, the gap between germline ends came to 9 bases.

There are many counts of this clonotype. CDR3 coding DNA: TGTGCCAGCAGCTCCTGGACAGCCTCCTATAATTCACCCCTCCACTTT. This codes for CASSSWTASYNSPLHF. This chain connects TRBV27 to TRBJ1-6; D might be TRBD1 (6 bases). From germline, CDR1 is MNHEY and CDR2 SMNVEV (reference sequence). V lost 6 bases and J 0 bases, leaving 12 bases between the germline ends. The CDR3 is made up of 16 amino acids.

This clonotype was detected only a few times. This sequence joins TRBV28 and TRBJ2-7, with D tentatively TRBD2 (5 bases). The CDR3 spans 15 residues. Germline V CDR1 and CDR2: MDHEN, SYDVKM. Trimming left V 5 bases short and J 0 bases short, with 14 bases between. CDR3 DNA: TGTGCCAGCAGTCGGGCGGACTCCAGCTCCTACGAGCAGTACTTC. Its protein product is CASSRADSSSYEQYF.

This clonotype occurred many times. The CDR3 here is CSVVQDDYGYTF. CDR3 DNA sequence: TGCAGCGTTGTACAGGATGACTATGGCTACACCTTC. The chain carries TRBV29-1 and TRBJ1-2, with D perhaps matching TRBD1 (5 bases). The germline V gene encodes CDR1 SQVTM and CDR2 ANQGSEA. V was trimmed by 4 bases and J by 3 bases, leaving 9 bases between them. The CDR3 sequence is 12 residues long.

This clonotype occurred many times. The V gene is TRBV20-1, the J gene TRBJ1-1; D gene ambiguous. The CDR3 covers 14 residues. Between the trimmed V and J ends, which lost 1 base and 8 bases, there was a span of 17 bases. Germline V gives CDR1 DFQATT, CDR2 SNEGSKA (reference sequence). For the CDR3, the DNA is TGCAGTGCTAGAGTACCTACCACCACGGGGGAAGCTTTCTTT. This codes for CSARVPTTTGEAFF.

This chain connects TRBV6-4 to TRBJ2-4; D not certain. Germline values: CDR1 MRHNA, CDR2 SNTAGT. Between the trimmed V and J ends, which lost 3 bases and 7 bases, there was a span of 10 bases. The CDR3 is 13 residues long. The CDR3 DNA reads TGTGCCAGCAGTGAATATTTAGGTAACATTCAGTACTTC. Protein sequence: CASSEYLGNIQYF.

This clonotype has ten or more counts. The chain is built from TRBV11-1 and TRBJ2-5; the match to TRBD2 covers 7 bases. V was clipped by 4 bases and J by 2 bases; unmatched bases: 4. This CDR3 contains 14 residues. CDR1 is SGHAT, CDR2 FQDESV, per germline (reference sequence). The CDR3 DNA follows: TGTGCCAGCAGCTCCGGACTAGATCAAGAGACCCAGTACTTC. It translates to CASSSGLDQETQYF.